The 24 T cell receptor beta chains in this list originate from one sample, sequenced in a study of cytomegalovirus exposure and HLA in healthy donors (TCRdb year 2017). Library creation used the immunoSEQ multiplex PCR assay. For the multiplex PCR, a mixture combining 60 forward primers for TCR Vbeta segments and 13 reverse primers for TCR Jbeta segments was used. TCRdb's version of the immuneACCESS table is confined to in-frame rearrangements and falls short of the full clone set. An unresolved V gene accounts for under half of the shortfall where checked; the remainder is of unknown origin. This sample holds about 160,000 clones; over 75% were observed only once. 1.9% of the sample lies in the top ten. Sequenced sample: PBMCs. The receptors here all came from a woman in her late teens or twenties in good health and CMV-seronegative.

The genes are TRBV6-1 and TRBJ2-3; 8 nucleotides agree with TRBD2. V was clipped by 4 bases and J by 1 base; unmatched bases: 7. CDR1 MNHNS and CDR2 SASEGT come from the germline V gene. This CDR3 spans 16 amino acids. The CDR3 loop reads CASSVLGAGGTDTQYF. In nucleotides, the CDR3 is TGTGCCAGCAGTGTTCTCGGAGCGGGGGGCACAGATACGCAGTATTTT.

This chain uses TRBV19 with TRBJ1-2; TRBD1 aligns across 7 bases. Germline lookup yields CDR1 LNHDA and CDR2 SQIVND (reference sequence). The CDR3 spans 14 residues. V lost 2 bases and J lost 4; bases outside the gene matches: 4. The CDR3: CASSISWDSYGYTF. As DNA, the CDR3 is TGTGCCAGTAGTATATCTTGGGACAGCTATGGCTACACCTTC.

The CDR3 protein is CASSSGLTWRDGYTF. The CDR3 DNA sequence: TGTGCCAGCAGCTCAGGACTGACGTGGAGGGATGGCTACACCTTC. The chain employs TRBV7-9 and TRBJ1-2; unclear D gene. Trimming took off 4 bases at V and 6 bases at J, with 18 bases between the two ends. CDR3 size: 15 residues. Germline CDR1 and CDR2: SEHNR and FQNEAQ (reference sequence).

The gene calls are TRBV18 and TRBJ2-2, with TRBD1 matching 7 bases. Germline V lookup: CDR1 KGHSH, CDR2 LQKENI. V lost 4 bases and J lost 0; bases outside the gene matches: 5. The CDR3 extends over 16 amino acids. CDR3 sequence (DNA): TGTGCCAGCTCACGTCGGGACAGCTCGAACACCGGGGAGCTGTTTTTT. It translates to CASSRRDSSNTGELFF.

The rearrangement uses TRBV11-2 and TRBJ1-2; TRBD1 aligns across 8 bases. The CDR3 sequence is 14 residues long. Germline CDR1 and CDR2: SGHAT and FQNNGV. V dropped 5 bases and J dropped 4; count of bases not matched to a gene: 6. CDR3 coding DNA: TGTGCCAGCAGCCAAATCGGACAGGGCTATGGCTACACCTTC. Protein: CASSQIGQGYGYTF.

The chain links TRBV5-1 to TRBJ2-7, with 7 bases that match TRBD2. CDR1 is SGHRS, CDR2 YFSETQ, per germline. V gave up 4 bases and J gave up 3 bases; unmatched junction bases: 4. This CDR3 is 13 amino acids long. The CDR3 DNA reads as TGCGCCAGCAGCGAAGGACTAGGCTACGAGCAGTACTTC. It specifies CASSEGLGYEQYF.

The J gene is TRBJ2-2, the V gene TRBV6-6; 9 bases are shared with TRBD1. The length of the CDR3 is 15 residues. V shed 7 bases, J shed 5 bases, and the junction held 8 bases outside the gene matches. Looked up from germline, CDR1 is MNHNY and CDR2 is SVGAGI (reference sequence). CDR3 DNA: TGTGCCAGCAACCCGGGACAGGGACTAACCGGGGAGCTGTTTTTT. The encoded protein is CASNPGQGLTGELFF.

J is TRBJ2-1 and V is TRBV27, with D uncertain. V was trimmed by 5 bases and J by 0 bases, leaving 11 bases between them. The CDR3 runs to 15 residues. Germline CDR1 MNHEY, CDR2 SMNVEV (reference sequence). The CDR3 loop is CASSAYSSSYNEQFF. As DNA, the CDR3 is TGTGCCAGCAGTGCTTATAGCAGCTCCTACAATGAGCAGTTCTTC.

The V and J genes are TRBV28 and TRBJ1-2, with D uncertain. There are 15 residues in the CDR3. In germline, CDR1 is MDHEN, CDR2 SYDVKM. Trimming stripped 2 bases from V and 3 bases from J, with 13 bases between. CDR3 nucleotides: TGTGCCAGCAGTTTACTAATGGGCCAGTACTATGGCTACACCTTC. The encoded protein is CASSLLMGQYYGYTF.

The CDR3 bases are TGTGCCAGCAAACCTACAGGGGGGGACACCGGGGAGCTGTTTTTT. It yields the protein CASKPTGGDTGELFF. The rearrangement joins TRBV28 to TRBJ2-2; D perhaps matches TRBD1 (8 bases). CDR3 length equals 15 residues. Per the germline V gene, CDR1 is MDHEN and CDR2 is SYDVKM. The germline V and J ends were trimmed by 7 bases and 3 bases, with 15 bases remaining between them.

The table lists this clone with a count of one. The gene calls are TRBV15 and TRBJ2-1; D might be TRBD1 (6 bases). Trimming removed 10 bases at V and 3 bases at J, with 13 bases between. The CDR3 consists of 13 residues. CDR1 is LNHNV, CDR2 YYDKDF, per germline (reference sequence). The CDR3 nucleotides are TGTGCCATCGGGACATCTCGCTACAATGAGCAGTTCTTC. This gives the protein CAIGTSRYNEQFF. Looking up the rest from reference TRBV15 and TRBJ2-1 gives the full variable domain: DAMVIQNPRYQVTQFGKPVTLSCSQTLNHNVMYWYQQKSSQAPKLLFHYYDKDFNNEADTPDNFQSRRPNTSFCFLDIRSPGLGDTAMYLCAIGTSRYNEQFFGPGTRLTVL.

The CDR3 sequence is CAISESTGAQPQHF. In DNA form, the CDR3 reads TGTGCCATCAGTGAGTCGACAGGGGCCCAGCCCCAGCATTTT. The chain links TRBV10-3 to TRBJ1-5; 8 bases are shared with TRBD1. The CDR3 covers 14 residues. V was pared by 0 bases and J by 7 bases, with 2 bases of the junction left unmatched. Germline assignment: CDR1 ENHRY and CDR2 SYGVKD.

About this clone itself: The sample has other DNA sequences that encode this CDR3 too. This sequence joins TRBV11-3 and TRBJ2-1; 11 nucleotides align to TRBD2. Trimming at V came to 5 bases and at J to 4 bases, leaving 4 bases not matched to a gene. The length of the CDR3 is 15 residues. Germline CDR1 reads SGHNT; CDR2 reads YENEEA. This chain's CDR3 is CASSLGTSGYNEQFF. CDR3 sequence (DNA): TGTGCCAGCAGCCTCGGGACTAGCGGTTACAATGAGCAGTTCTTC.

The chain links TRBV28 to TRBJ2-7; 7 nucleotides agree with TRBD1. There are 12 residues in the CDR3. Looked up from germline, CDR1 is MDHEN and CDR2 is SYDVKM. With V trimmed by 8 bases and J by 0 bases, 1 base remained unmatched. CDR3 bases: TGTGCCAGCGGGACAGACTCCTACGAGCAGTACTTC. It specifies CASGTDSYEQYF. Looking up the rest from reference TRBV28 and TRBJ2-7 gives the full variable domain: DVKVTQSSRYLVKRTGEKVFLECVQDMDHENMFWYRQDPGLGLRLIYFSYDVKMKEKGDIPEGYSVSREKKERFSLILESASTNQTSMYLCASGTDSYEQYFGPGTRLTVT.

The chain combines TRBV11-2 with TRBJ2-1; a possible D gene is TRBD1 (6 bases). The CDR3 length is 14 residues. V was cut by 5 bases and J by 6 bases, with 14 bases left in between. CDR1 and CDR2 (germline): SGHAT, FQNNGV. The DNA for the CDR3 is TGTGCCAGCAGCCGAACGGGACAAGTCAATGAGCAGTTCTTC. This codes for CASSRTGQVNEQFF. The full variable domain, completed using reference TRBV11-2 and TRBJ2-1, is EAGVAQSPRYKIIEKRQSVAFWCNPISGHATLYWYQQILGQGPKLLIQFQNNGVVDDSQLPKDRFSAERLKGVDSTLKIQPAKLEDSAVYLCASSRTGQVNEQFFGPGTRLTVL.

The V gene is TRBV7-9, the J gene TRBJ2-2; 7 nucleotides match TRBD1. The CDR3 contains 15 residues. Germline assignment: CDR1 SEHNR and CDR2 FQNEAQ (reference sequence). Trimming removed 5 bases from V and 2 bases from J; junction bases left unmatched: 5. Here the CDR3 reads CASSQGTDNTGELFF. The CDR3 nucleotides are TGTGCCAGCAGCCAAGGGACAGATAACACCGGGGAGCTGTTTTTT.

The V and J genes are TRBV19 and TRBJ1-3; D not certain. The CDR3 spans 16 residues. The ends were cut back, 2 bases at V and 1 base at J, with 12 bases in the middle. Germline loops: CDR1 LNHDA, CDR2 SQIVND (reference sequence). CDR3 loop: CASSIRGSHSGNTIYF. As DNA, the CDR3 is TGTGCCAGTAGTATACGCGGATCCCATTCTGGAAACACCATATATTTT.

The rearrangement uses TRBV6-1 and TRBJ2-7, with TRBD1 matching 10 bases. After removal of 8 bases from V and 5 bases from J, the junction contained 3 bases not matched to a gene. Germline loops: CDR1 MNHNS, CDR2 SASEGT. There are 12 residues in the CDR3. The DNA for the CDR3 is TGTGCCAGCTGGACAGGGGGTGACGAGCAGTACTTC. Amino acid sequence: CASWTGGDEQYF.

V usage is TRBV2 and J usage is TRBJ2-7; 8 bases match TRBD1. Per the germline V gene, CDR1 is SNHLY and CDR2 is FYNNEI. The CDR3 is 14 amino acids. The trim removed 3 bases at V and 3 bases at J, leaving 4 bases unmatched. The CDR3 region has the DNA TGTGCCAGCAGTGAGGGACAGGCCTTCTACGAGCAGTACTTC. Encoded protein: CASSEGQAFYEQYF.

Points on this clone: One end of the junction fails to match germline, which may point to a read error. V gene TRBV5-1 combines with J gene TRBJ1-6, with D uncertain. Germline CDR1 is SGHRS and CDR2 is YFSETQ. This CDR3 has 14 amino acids. CDR3 nucleotides: TGTGCCAGCGAAACTCGGAGGACCAATTCACCCCTCCACTTT. It specifies CASETRRTNSPLHF.

The gene calls are TRBV13 and TRBJ2-2, with a weak D call TRBD1 (6 bases). V was clipped by 7 bases and J by 2 bases, with 17 bases between them. CDR3 length: 16 amino acids. Germline V gene sequence: CDR1 PRHDT, CDR2 FYEKMQ (reference sequence). The CDR3 DNA is TGTGCCAGCATGTACGGGACACGAGGCAACACCGGGGAGCTGTTTTTT. This encodes CASMYGTRGNTGELFF.

This clone was detected once. This chain joins TRBV7-9 and TRBJ1-3; TRBD1 might be the D (6 bases). V lost 1 base and J lost 2, with 12 bases in between. CDR1 is SEHNR and CDR2 is FQNEAQ in the germline V gene (reference sequence). The CDR3 length is 16 residues. CDR3 DNA: TGTGCCAGCAGCTTAGACAGGGTCCGGGCTGGAAACACCATATATTTT. Translating gives CASSLDRVRAGNTIYF.

V is TRBV11-2 and J is TRBJ1-2, with TRBD1 matching over 8 bases. V was pared by 5 bases and J by 2 bases, with 7 bases of the junction left unmatched. Germline V gene lookup returns CDR1 SGHAT and CDR2 FQNNGV. The CDR3 is 15 amino acids. This CDR3 is CASSRSGQGNYGYTF. Here the CDR3 DNA reads TGTGCCAGCAGCCGATCCGGACAGGGCAACTATGGCTACACCTTC.

The chain employs TRBV7-2 and TRBJ1-4, with 9 bases that match TRBD1. This CDR3 has 15 amino acids. The ends lost 5 bases at V and 3 bases at J; junction bases unmatched: 4. Germline CDR1 and CDR2: SGHTA and FQGNSA. The CDR3 here is CASSGNRGPNEKLFF. CDR3 nucleotide sequence: TGTGCCAGCAGCGGAAACAGGGGGCCTAATGAAAAACTGTTTTTT.